This T cell receptor (beta chain) was captured in a study of cytomegalovirus exposure and HLA in healthy donors. About the research overall: Across some 400 genotyped donors, about 86% landed in the Caucasian-associated ancestry cluster. Broader study findings: In a later analysis, TCR beta V- and J-gene trimming was associated with a missense DCLRE1C variant.

The PCR contained 60 Vbeta and 13 Jbeta primers. Generated by immunoSEQ multiplex PCR, the TCRdb table keeps only in-frame clones and is missing some. The sample includes around 120,000 clones, roughly 77% seen only once; the top ten take around 6.4%. The V and J ends lost 6 bases and 5 bases, in that order; junction bases with no gene match: 5. CDR3 length: 13 residues. Germline CDR1 and CDR2: SNHLY and FYNNEI. On this clone itself: Antigen unknown.

Sequenced sample: PBMCs. This receptor was identified in a woman in her 40s in good health and CMV-seropositive. This chain connects TRBV2 to TRBJ2-7, with 9 bases aligning to TRBD2. The CDR3 loop is CASSAGGGDEQYF. The CDR3, as DNA: TGTGCCAGCAGCGCGGGGGGGGGAGACGAGCAGTACTTC.